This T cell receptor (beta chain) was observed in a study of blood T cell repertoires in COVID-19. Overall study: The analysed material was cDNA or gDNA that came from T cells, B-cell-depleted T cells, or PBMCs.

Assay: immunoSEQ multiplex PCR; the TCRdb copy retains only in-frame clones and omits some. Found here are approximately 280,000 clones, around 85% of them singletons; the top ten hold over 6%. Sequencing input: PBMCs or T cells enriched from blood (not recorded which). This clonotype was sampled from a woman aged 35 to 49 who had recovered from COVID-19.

In nucleotides, the CDR3 is TGTGCCAGTAGTATTCAGGTCCCCGGTCTACGGTCATACAATGAGCAGTTCTTC. It codes for CASSIQVPGLRSYNEQFF. The V and J genes are TRBV19 and TRBJ2-1; D gene unclear. Germline values: CDR1 LNHDA, CDR2 SQIVND (reference sequence). With 3 bases removed from V and 4 bases from J, the gap between germline ends came to 22 bases. The CDR3 is 18 amino acids.